This entry lists 10 T cell receptor beta chains sequenced from one sample in a study of CD8+CD57+ T cells in acquired aplastic anemia. Sequencing was done on patients that had shown CD8+CD57+ cell expansion by flow cytometry. Both TCR beta VDJ combination and CDR3 sequence profiling were carried out. Genomic DNA was the template for this profiling. TCRdb called the reads again in MiXCR, with one record for every CDR3 protein. Among more than 150,000 distinct CDR3 sequences, around 50% were seen once, and the ten largest hold roughly 13%. The sequenced material came from sorted CD4+, CD8+, or CD8+CD57+ T cells (not recorded which) from PBMCs. The receptors come from a human donor with aplastic anemia.

The CDR3 nucleotides read TGTGCCAGCAGCTCCGGAATCGGCACTGAAGCTTTCTTT. Its translation is CASSSGIGTEAFF. The chain is built from TRBV7-6 and TRBJ1-1; D is uncertain. This CDR3 contains 13 residues. V was shortened by 4 bases and J by 4 bases, with 10 bases between the two germline ends. The germline CDR1 and CDR2 sequences are SGHVS and FNYEAQ.

The J gene is TRBJ2-7, the V gene TRBV20-1, with 9 bases identical to TRBD1. Germline-derived CDR1 and CDR2 are DFQATT and SNEGSKA (reference sequence). Trimming at V came to 1 base and at J to 4 bases, leaving 8 bases not matched to a gene. The CDR3 covers 15 residues. The CDR3 nucleotides are TGCAGTGCTAGAGCTTCCGGGACAGGGCAGTACGAGCAGTACTTC. Amino acid sequence: CSARASGTGQYEQYF.

The rearrangement links TRBV11-2 to TRBJ2-1; TRBD2 agrees at 14 bases. The CDR3 has 17 amino acids. V trimming: 5 bases; J trimming: 8 bases; junction bases outside the gene matches: 11. CDR1 SGHAT and CDR2 FQNNGV come from the germline V gene. CDR3 in amino acids: CASSHDGTSGRFDEQFF. As DNA, the CDR3 is TGTGCCAGCAGCCACGACGGGACTAGCGGGAGATTTGATGAGCAGTTCTTC.

This clonotype was counted at least ten times. The chain uses TRBV12-3 or TRBV12-4 and TRBJ2-1; no clear D gene. The CDR3 length is 15 residues. V gave up 3 bases and J gave up 0 bases, with 9 bases separating them. The CDR3 is CASSFFRSSYNEQFF. CDR3 DNA: TGTGCCAGCAGTTTCTTCCGGAGCTCCTACAATGAGCAGTTCTTC.

This clonotype was observed at least ten times. The chain combines TRBV6-1 with TRBJ1-1; the D is unclear. Per the germline V gene, CDR1 is MNHNS and CDR2 is SASEGT. The length of the CDR3 is 13 residues. Trimming removed 3 bases at V and 5 bases at J, with 10 bases between. The CDR3 region is CASSDGRPTEAFF. Written as DNA, the CDR3 is TGTGCCAGCAGTGACGGACGTCCTACTGAAGCTTTCTTT.

This rearrangement joins TRBV15 to TRBJ2-5; 12 bases map to TRBD2. This CDR3 has 17 amino acids. Germline CDR1 reads LNHNV; CDR2 reads YYDKDF (reference sequence). V shed 0 bases and J 5 bases; nucleotides not matched to a gene: 7. The CDR3 here is CATSRDRGLAGLETQYF. The CDR3 nucleotides read TGTGCCACCAGCAGAGACCGGGGACTAGCGGGTCTTGAGACCCAGTACTTC.

This clonotype was counted between two and nine times. This chain connects TRBV7-8 to TRBJ2-3; a weak D match, TRBD2 (6 bases). Trimming took 0 bases from V and 2 from J, leaving 12 bases between them. The CDR3 covers 16 residues. Germline lookup yields CDR1 SGHVS and CDR2 FQNEAQ. CDR3 coding DNA: TGTGCCAGCAGCTTAGCGCGGGGATTCGACACAGATACGCAGTATTTT. This translates into CASSLARGFDTDTQYF.

V gene TRBV25-1 combines with J gene TRBJ2-7; D not resolved. With 3 bases removed from V and 1 base from J, the gap between germline ends came to 7 bases. The CDR3 has 13 residues. The germline V gene has CDR1 MGHDK and CDR2 SYGVNS. The CDR3 DNA sequence: TGTGCCAGCAGTGAGGGAATATCCTACGAGCAGTACTTC. It yields the protein CASSEGISYEQYF.

The chain couples TRBV9 to TRBJ2-7; a weak D match, TRBD2 (5 bases). This CDR3 is built from 15 residues. The germline V gene has CDR1 SGDLS and CDR2 YYNGEE. V lost 0 bases, J lost 1 base, and 11 bases lay in between. The CDR3 loop reads CASSVGSGRSYEQYF. The CDR3 bases are TGTGCCAGCAGCGTAGGGAGCGGCCGGTCCTACGAGCAGTACTTC.

The chain recombines TRBV4-3 with TRBJ2-3; D perhaps matches TRBD1 (5 bases). The ends were cut back, 1 base at V and 4 bases at J, with 15 bases in the middle. The V gene's germline CDR1 is LGHNA and CDR2 YSLEER. This CDR3 spans 16 amino acids. CDR3 loop: CASSQVGWGLADTQYF. In DNA form, the CDR3 reads TGCGCCAGCAGCCAAGTCGGATGGGGCCTGGCAGATACGCAGTATTTT.